This T cell receptor beta chain was found in a study of OX40 agonist ivuxolimab in advanced cancers. The method was immunoSEQ multiplex PCR; TCRdb's version includes in-frame clones alone and lacks a portion of them. The profile shows about 17,000 clones, around 67% of them singletons. V was cut by 4 bases and J by 6 bases, with 19 bases left in between. Germline CDR1 is MNHEY and CDR2 is SMNVEV (reference sequence). The CDR3 consists of 15 residues. The chain employs TRBV27 and TRBJ2-7; TRBD2 is a possible D gene (5 bases). Sequencing was performed on CD4+ or CD8+ T cells sorted from blood, taken in a trial of the OX40 agonist ivuxolimab. The source of this sequence is an adult with an advanced solid tumor such as melanoma, head and neck, liver or kidney cancer. CDR3 residues: CASSWSSERLGEQYF. The CDR3 coding sequence is TGTGCCAGCAGTTGGAGTAGCGAACGGCTGGGCGAGCAGTACTTC.